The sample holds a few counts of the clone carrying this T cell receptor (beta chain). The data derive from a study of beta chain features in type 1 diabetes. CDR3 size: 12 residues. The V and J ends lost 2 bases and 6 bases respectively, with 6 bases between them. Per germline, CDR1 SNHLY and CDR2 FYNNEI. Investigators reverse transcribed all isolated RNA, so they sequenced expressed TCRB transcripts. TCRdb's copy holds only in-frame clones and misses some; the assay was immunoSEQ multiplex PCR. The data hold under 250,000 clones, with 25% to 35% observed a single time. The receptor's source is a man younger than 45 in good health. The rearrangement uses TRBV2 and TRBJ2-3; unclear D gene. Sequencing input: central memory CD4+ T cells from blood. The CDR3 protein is CASSENADTQYF. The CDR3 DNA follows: TGTGCCAGCAGTGAAAATGCTGATACGCAGTATTTT.